A single sample is the source of the 20 T cell receptor beta chains below, sequenced in a study of T-cell reconstitution after alpha-beta-depleted transplantation in children. Preparing the TCRbeta library involved the use of unique molecular identifiers. TCRdb reprocessed the PCR reads with MiXCR, giving one entry per CDR3 protein. The sample consists of about 870,000 distinct CDR3 sequences, roughly 16% of them appearing once. This material consisted of PBMCs, mostly from graft donor cells, taken 360 days after TCRalphabeta/CD19-depleted stem cell transplant. The origin of the receptors is a male patient aged 10 to 17 who had a stem cell transplant for acute lymphoblastic leukemia, so the T cells may come from the graft donor.

The chain is built from TRBV14 and TRBJ2-5, with no clear D. Germline CDR1 is SGHDN and CDR2 is FVKESK. V was clipped by 0 bases and J by 0 bases, with 11 bases between them. This CDR3 has 16 residues. The CDR3 spells CASSQDSTRYQETQYF. DNA for the CDR3: TGTGCCAGCAGCCAAGATTCGACACGGTACCAAGAGACCCAGTACTTC. The whole variable domain, filled in from reference TRBV14 and TRBJ2-5, reads EAGVTQFPSHSVIEKGQTVTLRCDPISGHDNLYWYRRVMGKEIKFLLHFVKESKQDESGMPNNRFLAERTGGTYSTLKVQPAELEDSGVYFCASSQDSTRYQETQYFGPGTRLLVL.

The CDR3 bases are TGTGCCAGCAGCTTAAGGTCGGCTAGCTCAAGCTCCTACAATGAGCAGTTCTTC. Translated: CASSLRSASSSSYNEQFF. This chain uses TRBV7-3 with TRBJ2-1; possibly TRBD2 for D (5 bases). CDR1 and CDR2 from the germline V gene are SGHTA and FQGTGA. The V gene lost 1 base and the J gene lost 0 bases, with 16 bases spanning the gap. The CDR3 runs to 18 residues. Filled out from reference TRBV7-3 and TRBJ2-1, the complete variable domain reads GAGVSQTPSNKVTEKGKYVELRCDPISGHTALYWYRQSLGQGPEFLIYFQGTGAADDSGLPNDRFFAVRPEGSVSTLKIQRTERGDSAVYLCASSLRSASSSSYNEQFFGPGTRLTVL.

This clonotype appeared a few times. The CDR3 loop reads CASSKRTSGIYEQYF. The CDR3 region has the DNA TGTGCCAGCAGTAAAAGAACTAGCGGGATCTACGAGCAGTACTTC. This chain uses TRBV2 with TRBJ2-7, with TRBD2 matching 10 bases. From germline, CDR1 is SNHLY and CDR2 FYNNEI. The CDR3 covers 15 residues. The junction had 7 bases not matched to a gene; V was cut back by 5 bases and J by 3 bases.

The V and J genes are TRBV4-1 and TRBJ2-2, with 8 nucleotides matching TRBD1. The germline gives CDR1 MGHRA, CDR2 YSYEKL. This CDR3 region has 17 residues. Trimming at V came to 2 bases and at J to 5 bases, leaving 10 bases not matched to a gene. This CDR3 reads CASSQIRGPPGTGELFF. CDR3 bases: TGCGCCAGCAGCCAAATCAGGGGGCCTCCCGGTACCGGGGAGCTGTTTTTT.

Points on this clonotype: With a much larger clone just one base away, this may be a read error. CDR3 amino acids: CASSFPDRTEAFF. CDR3 in DNA: TGTGCCAGCAGTTTTCCCGATCGGACTGAAGCTTTCTTT. This rearrangement joins TRBV12-3 or TRBV12-4 to TRBJ1-1; no firm D call. The ends were cut back, 3 bases at V and 5 bases at J, with 10 bases in the middle. This CDR3 is built from 13 residues.

A few counts support this clonotype. The CDR3 loop is CASRANGGEGTDTQYF. The CDR3 region has the DNA TGTGCCAGCAGAGCGAACGGGGGAGAGGGCACAGATACGCAGTATTTT. The gene calls are TRBV12-3 or TRBV12-4 and TRBJ2-3, with D possibly matching TRBD2 (6 bases). Trimming stripped 6 bases from V and 1 base from J, with 17 bases between. There are 16 residues in the CDR3.

This clonotype was observed a handful of times. This sequence joins TRBV7-3 and TRBJ2-6, with a weak D call TRBD1 (5 bases). Germline V gene lookup returns CDR1 SGHTA and CDR2 FQGTGA. The CDR3 is made up of 16 amino acids. Trimming shortened V by 3 bases and J by 0 bases, and 9 bases separated the two germline ends. Here the CDR3 reads CASSLHRISGANVLTF. CDR3 in DNA: TGTGCCAGCAGCTTGCACAGGATCTCTGGGGCCAACGTCCTGACTTTC.

There are many counts of this clonotype. The rearrangement joins TRBV7-2 to TRBJ2-1; D is unclear. Per germline, CDR1 SGHTA and CDR2 FQGNSA. CDR3 size: 11 residues. Trimming took off 4 bases at V and 9 bases at J, with 7 bases between the two ends. CDR3 sequence reads: CASSSGPEQFF. CDR3 DNA sequence: TGTGCCAGCAGCTCAGGCCCTGAGCAGTTCTTC.

This clonotype came up a few times. The genes are TRBV4-1 and TRBJ2-5; 11 bases align to TRBD2. Trimming at V came to 3 bases and at J to 2 bases, leaving 8 bases not matched to a gene. CDR1 and CDR2 from the germline V gene are MGHRA and YSYEKL. CDR3 length: 17 amino acids. CDR3 DNA sequence: TGCGCCAGCAGCCAGTTTCCGGGACTAGCGGTACAAGAGACCCAGTACTTC. Translation gives CASSQFPGLAVQETQYF.

The chain links TRBV28 to TRBJ2-7, with no clear D. Per germline, CDR1 MDHEN and CDR2 SYDVKM. V was cut by 8 bases and J by 6 bases, with 8 bases left in between. CDR3 length equals 10 residues. CDR3 region: CASFGAEQYF. The CDR3 nucleotides read TGTGCCAGCTTCGGCGCCGAGCAGTACTTC. The full variable domain, in which reference TRBV28 and TRBJ2-7 provide the parts outside the CDR3, is DVKVTQSSRYLVKRTGEKVFLECVQDMDHENMFWYRQDPGLGLRLIYFSYDVKMKEKGDIPEGYSVSREKKERFSLILESASTNQTSMYLCASFGAEQYFGPGTRLTVT.

This clonotype was counted between two and nine times. Germline is not matched at one junction end, which may reflect a read error. The chain joins TRBV6-5 to TRBJ2-7; D is possibly TRBD2 (6 bases). CDR3 size: 14 residues. Germline CDR1 and CDR2: MNHEY and SVGAGI. CDR3 residues: CASSYFGDSNEQYF. For the CDR3, the DNA is TGTGCCAGCAGTTACTTCGGGGACTCCAACGAGCAGTACTTC.

This chain joins TRBV6-5 and TRBJ1-6, with D uncertain. The ends were cut back, 0 bases at V and 2 bases at J, with 11 bases in the middle. CDR3 length: 17 residues. Germline V gives CDR1 MNHEY, CDR2 SVGAGI. CDR3 region: CASSYSIQAPYNSPLHF. The CDR3 DNA reads as TGTGCCAGCAGTTACTCGATCCAGGCCCCCTATAATTCACCCCTCCACTTT.

This rearrangement joins TRBV18 to TRBJ2-3, with 10 bases fitting TRBD2. V was pared by 3 bases and J by 3 bases, with 6 bases of the junction left unmatched. Per germline, CDR1 KGHSH and CDR2 LQKENI. CDR3 length: 16 amino acids. This CDR3 reads CASSPGLATGTDTQYF. For the CDR3, the DNA is TGTGCCAGCTCACCGGGACTAGCGACTGGGACAGATACGCAGTATTTT.

This clonotype showed up many times. V usage is TRBV3-1 and J usage is TRBJ2-7, with D uncertain. In germline, CDR1 is LGHDT, CDR2 YNNKEL (reference sequence). The CDR3 has 14 amino acids. Deletions cut 0 bases from V and 2 bases from J, with 8 bases between. CDR3 coding DNA: TGTGCCAGCAGCCAAGATCTACTAACCTACGAGCAGTACTTC. It translates to CASSQDLLTYEQYF.

The table lists this clonotype with a few counts. J is TRBJ2-7 and V is TRBV12-3 or TRBV12-4, with 11 nucleotides matching TRBD2. The CDR3 contains 18 residues. V was clipped by 6 bases and J by 5 bases; unmatched bases: 18. Written as DNA, the CDR3 is TGTGCCAGCAGCCCCACCACTCTTCTAGCGGGAGGCGGGGACGAGCAGTACTTC. Translated, it gives CASSPTTLLAGGGDEQYF.

This chain connects TRBV27 to TRBJ2-3, with 16 positions matching TRBD2. The CDR3 is 16 residues long. V shed 6 bases, J shed 9 bases, and the junction held 9 bases outside the gene matches. CDR1 is MNHEY and CDR2 is SMNVEV in the germline V gene (reference sequence). Here the CDR3 reads CASSLGTSGRAGTQYF. In DNA, the CDR3 is TGTGCCAGCAGCCTCGGGACTAGCGGGAGGGCCGGAACGCAGTATTTT.

This clonotype has a handful of counts. The chain couples TRBV20-1 to TRBJ2-7; 9 bases fit TRBD2. The CDR3 runs 13 residues. CDR1 and CDR2 (germline): DFQATT, SNEGSKA (reference sequence). With V trimmed by 0 bases and J by 7 bases, 4 bases remained unmatched. CDR3 nucleotide sequence: TGCAGTGCTAGAGAGGCGGGGGGGCGAGAGCAGTACTTC. Amino acids: CSAREAGGREQYF.

The rearrangement joins TRBV7-7 to TRBJ2-5; possibly TRBD1 or TRBD2 for D (5 bases each). Germline values: CDR1 SSHAT, CDR2 FNYEAQ (reference sequence). The CDR3 runs 15 residues. The V end lost 5 bases, the J end lost 2 bases, and 15 bases lay between the germline ends. The chain's CDR3 is CASSARGLQQETQYF. The CDR3 nucleotides are TGTGCCAGCAGCGCACGGGGCCTTCAACAAGAGACCCAGTACTTC.

The chain carries TRBV9 and TRBJ1-3; maybe TRBD1 (6 bases). Germline-derived CDR1 and CDR2 are SGDLS and YYNGEE. V lost 0 bases to trimming and J lost 0 bases, with 16 bases between them. The CDR3 contains 18 residues. The CDR3 here is CASSVDGPGAISGNTIYF. CDR3 DNA sequence: TGTGCCAGCAGCGTAGATGGGCCAGGGGCTATCTCTGGAAACACCATATATTTT.

V is TRBV5-1 and J is TRBJ2-5; 9 bases match TRBD2. Per germline, CDR1 SGHRS and CDR2 YFSETQ. The CDR3 is 16 residues long. Trimming at V came to 0 bases and at J to 2 bases, leaving 5 bases not matched to a gene. The CDR3 DNA follows: TGCGCCAGCAGCTTGGCGGTAGCGGGGGTACAAGAGACCCAGTACTTC. Its translation is CASSLAVAGVQETQYF.